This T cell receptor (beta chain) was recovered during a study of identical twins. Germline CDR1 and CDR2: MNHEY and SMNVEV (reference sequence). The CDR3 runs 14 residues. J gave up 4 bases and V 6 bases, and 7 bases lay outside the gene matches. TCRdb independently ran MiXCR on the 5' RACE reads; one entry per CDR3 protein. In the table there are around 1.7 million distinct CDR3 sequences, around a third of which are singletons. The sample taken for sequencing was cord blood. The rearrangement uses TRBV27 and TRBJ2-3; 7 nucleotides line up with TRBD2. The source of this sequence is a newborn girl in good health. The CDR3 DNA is TGTGCCAGCAGCTATACGACTAGCTCAGATACGCAGTATTTT. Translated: CASSYTTSSDTQYF.